This T cell receptor beta chain was identified in a study of CD8+ T cells in alopecia areata. Study-wide points: Researchers report lesional scalp, most notably alopecia totalis/universalis, outstripped normal scalp in clonality.

Sorting of the five patients' CD4+ cells gave CD25+CD127- cells as the output. Only one count was recorded for this clone. Its antigen is undetermined. RNA extraction and reverse transcription yielded cDNA as sequencing template. The table came from immunoSEQ multiplex PCR; TCRdb's copy has only in-frame clones and leaves some out. The sample shows around 35,000 clones, nearly 55% of them seen only once. This clonotype was sampled from a human donor with alopecia areata. Sequencing used CD4+ Tregs sorted from blood.

The CDR3 nucleotides read TGTGCCAGCAGTCCCTTGAGCTCCTACGAGCAGTACTTC. Its translation: CASSPLSSYEQYF. V usage is TRBV2 and J usage is TRBJ2-7; unclear D gene. The CDR3 spans 13 residues. V gave up 5 bases and J gave up 0 bases, with 8 bases separating them. The germline CDR1 and CDR2 sequences are SNHLY and FYNNEI.